The subject of this entry is one T cell receptor beta chain. The data belong to a study of blood T cell repertoires in COVID-19. Profiling relied on immunoSEQ multiplex PCR, and the TCRdb table lists in-frame clones only, not all of them. This sample yields about 250,000 clones, of which around 85% are seen a single time; about 9.3% belongs to the top ten. Germline lookup yields CDR1 MNHEY and CDR2 SVGEGT. V lost 6 bases, J lost 7 bases, and 19 bases lay in between. CDR3 length equals 15 residues. Sequences were obtained from PBMCs or T cells enriched from blood (not recorded which). The chain is built from TRBV6-2 or TRBV6-3 and TRBJ2-1, with a weak D call TRBD1 (7 bases). This clonotype originated in a woman aged 45-65 years with acute COVID-19. Here the CDR3 reads CASSFYPGGGNEQFF. DNA of the CDR3: TGTGCCAGCAGCTTCTATCCAGGGGGAGGAAATGAGCAGTTCTTC.